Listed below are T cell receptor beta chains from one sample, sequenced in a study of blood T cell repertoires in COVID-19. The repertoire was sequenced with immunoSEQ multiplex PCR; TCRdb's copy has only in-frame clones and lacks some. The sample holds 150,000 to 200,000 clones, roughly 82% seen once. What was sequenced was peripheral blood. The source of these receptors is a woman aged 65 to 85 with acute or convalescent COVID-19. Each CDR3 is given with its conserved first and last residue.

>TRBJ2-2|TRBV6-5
CASSYLTGTPPGELFF
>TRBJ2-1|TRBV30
CAWNGQGRNEQFF
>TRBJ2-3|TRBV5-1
CASSYRPTSGGAADTQYF
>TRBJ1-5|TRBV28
CASSFRGENGPQHF
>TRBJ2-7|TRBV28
CASREGGGYSSYEQYF
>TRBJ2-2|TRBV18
CASSPWGRNTGELFF
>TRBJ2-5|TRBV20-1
CRGGSGETQYF
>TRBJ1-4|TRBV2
CASSPLAGQGLEKLFF
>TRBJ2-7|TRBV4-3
CASSQAPGQDSHPSSYEQYF
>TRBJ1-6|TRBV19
CASSSQTNSPLHF
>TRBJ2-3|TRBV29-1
CSVTVPPSTDTQYF
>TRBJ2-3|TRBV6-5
CASKLAGVDTQYF
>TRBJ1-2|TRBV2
CASSYSGPGQGNTF
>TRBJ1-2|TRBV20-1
CSATGNYGYTF
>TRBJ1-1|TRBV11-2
CASSFGGNTEAFF
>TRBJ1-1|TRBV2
CASSPQGTEAFF
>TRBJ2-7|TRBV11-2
CASSFLYEQYF
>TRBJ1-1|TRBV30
CAWSVRGINTEAFF
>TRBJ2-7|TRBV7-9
CASSSTGVDYEQYF
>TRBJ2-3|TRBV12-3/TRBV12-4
CAISPGGSDTQYF
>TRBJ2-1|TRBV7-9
CASSLAVQRHYNEQFF
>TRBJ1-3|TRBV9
CASSKTGQSFLSGNTIYF
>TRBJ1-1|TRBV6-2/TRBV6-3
CASSRGWAGTVKNTEAFF
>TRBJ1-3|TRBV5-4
CASSSPRTDLGNTIYF
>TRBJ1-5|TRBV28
CASSLGQVFNQPQHF
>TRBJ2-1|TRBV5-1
CASSLTSGGYNEQFF
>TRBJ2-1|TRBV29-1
CSVERPEWSSYNEQFF
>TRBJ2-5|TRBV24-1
CATSDRTGHKETQYF
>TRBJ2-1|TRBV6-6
CASSDYREGEQFF
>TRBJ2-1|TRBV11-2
CASSLDRGYNEQFF
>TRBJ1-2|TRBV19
CANEALGRRYYGYTF
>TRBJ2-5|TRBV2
CASGGLAGMETQYF
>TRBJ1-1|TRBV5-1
CASRRQESNTEAFF
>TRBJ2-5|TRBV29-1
CSVRPGFGRGAQQETQYF
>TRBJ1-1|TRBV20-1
CSASEGKSAFF
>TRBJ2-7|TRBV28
CASSVASLVVYEQYF
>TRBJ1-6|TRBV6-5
CASSYSADYNSPLHF
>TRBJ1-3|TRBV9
CASSAYSGNTIYF
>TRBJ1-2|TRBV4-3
CASSQDRTDRGWNGYTF
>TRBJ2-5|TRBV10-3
CAGGTGEQETQYF
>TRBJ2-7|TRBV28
CASSLWRSPNPAEQYF
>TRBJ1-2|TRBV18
CATTGNYGYTF
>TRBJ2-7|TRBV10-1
CARSAPSSYEQYF
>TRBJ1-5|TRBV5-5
CASSSIGSNQPQHF
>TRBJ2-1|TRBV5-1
CASSSSGGPYNEQFF
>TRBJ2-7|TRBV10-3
CAVSVDRASEQYF
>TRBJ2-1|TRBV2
CASGALYNEQFF
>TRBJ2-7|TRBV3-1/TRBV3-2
CASSLAGSSYEQYF
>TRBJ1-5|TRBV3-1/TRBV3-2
CASSGPGPQHF
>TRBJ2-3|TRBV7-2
CASSSRTSGKSTDTQYF
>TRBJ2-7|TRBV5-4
CASSSIHRGTYEQYF
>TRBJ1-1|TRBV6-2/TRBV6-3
CASSYSQGTEAFF
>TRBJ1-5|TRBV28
CASRPGGGGKAQHF
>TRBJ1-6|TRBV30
CAWSVRGSRFPNSPLHF
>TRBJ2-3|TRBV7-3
CASSLTGGDDTQYF